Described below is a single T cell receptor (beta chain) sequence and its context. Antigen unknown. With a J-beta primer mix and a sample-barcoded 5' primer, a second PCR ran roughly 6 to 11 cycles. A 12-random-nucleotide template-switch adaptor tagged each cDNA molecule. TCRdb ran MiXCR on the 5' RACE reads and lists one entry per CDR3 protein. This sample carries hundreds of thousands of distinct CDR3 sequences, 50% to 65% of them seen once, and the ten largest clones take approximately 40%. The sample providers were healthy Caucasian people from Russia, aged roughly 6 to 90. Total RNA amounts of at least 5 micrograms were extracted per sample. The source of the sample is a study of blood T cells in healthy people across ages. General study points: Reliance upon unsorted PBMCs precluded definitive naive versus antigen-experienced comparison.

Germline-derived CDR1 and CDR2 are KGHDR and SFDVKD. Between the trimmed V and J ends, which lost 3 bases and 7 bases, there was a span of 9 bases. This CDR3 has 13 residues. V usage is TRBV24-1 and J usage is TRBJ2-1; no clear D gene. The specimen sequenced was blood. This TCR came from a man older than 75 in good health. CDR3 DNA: TGTGCCACCAGTGATCCCCTGATTAATGAGCAGTTCTTC. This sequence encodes CATSDPLINEQFF.